Presented here are 30 T cell receptor beta chains from one specimen sequenced in a study of blood T cell repertoires in COVID-19. Generated by immunoSEQ multiplex PCR, the TCRdb table keeps only in-frame clones and is missing some. The sample lists 200,000 to 250,000 clones; approximately 84% were seen once. Sequenced material: peripheral blood. These receptors all come from a woman in her 30s who had recovered from COVID-19.

This chain joins TRBV6-5 and TRBJ1-3; tentatively, D is TRBD1 (5 bases). The CDR3 is 14 amino acids. V dropped 4 bases and J dropped 2 bases, with 9 bases sitting between them. Germline V gene lookup returns CDR1 MNHEY and CDR2 SVGAGI. For the CDR3, the DNA is TGTGCCAGCAGTTTCACAGGAGCTGGAAACACCATATATTTT. Translated: CASSFTGAGNTIYF.

The rearrangement links TRBV15 to TRBJ2-5; unclear D gene. From germline, CDR1 is LNHNV and CDR2 YYDKDF (reference sequence). V was trimmed by 0 bases and J by 5 bases, leaving 7 bases between them. The CDR3 loop spans 13 amino acids. The CDR3 coding sequence is TGTGCCACCAGCAGAGATTGGGCGGAGACCCAGTACTTC. The encoded protein is CATSRDWAETQYF. The full variable domain, in which reference TRBV15 and TRBJ2-5 provide the parts outside the CDR3, is DAMVIQNPRYQVTQFGKPVTLSCSQTLNHNVMYWYQQKSSQAPKLLFHYYDKDFNNEADTPDNFQSRRPNTSFCFLDIRSPGLGDTAMYLCATSRDWAETQYFGPGTRLLVL.

V gene TRBV4-2 combines with J gene TRBJ2-7; tentative D call: TRBD1 (6 bases). Trimming stripped 0 bases from V and 4 bases from J, with 7 bases between. The CDR3 spans 13 residues. Germline CDR1 LGHNA, CDR2 YNFKEQ. The DNA for the CDR3 is TGTGCCAGCAGCCAAGACAGGGGTTACGAGCAGTACTTC. Translated, it gives CASSQDRGYEQYF.

The chain is built from TRBV7-9 and TRBJ1-2; 7 bases agree with TRBD1. Germline V gives CDR1 SEHNR, CDR2 FQNEAQ (reference sequence). The V and J ends lost 4 bases and 1 base, in that order; junction bases with no gene match: 6. The CDR3 totals 15 residues. In nucleotides, the CDR3 is TGTGCCAGCAGCTCAGGCGACAGGGTTAACTATGGCTACACCTTC. It translates to CASSSGDRVNYGYTF.

The sample holds one count of this clone. The DNA for the CDR3 is TGTGCCAGCAGCTTGGGTGGACAGGATCCCTCCTACGAGCAGTACTTC. Translation: CASSLGGQDPSYEQYF. The rearrangement joins TRBV5-6 to TRBJ2-7; 7 bases are a match to TRBD1. Germline loops: CDR1 SGHDT, CDR2 YYEEEE. With 0 bases clipped from V and 0 bases from J, the junction kept 6 bases outside the gene matches. The CDR3 consists of 16 residues. Drawing the rest from reference TRBV5-6 and TRBJ2-7, the complete variable domain is DAGVTQSPTHLIKTRGQQVTLRCSPKSGHDTVSWYQQALGQGPQFIFQYYEEEERQRGNFPDRFSGHQFPNYSSELNVNALLLGDSALYLCASSLGGQDPSYEQYFGPGTRLTVT.

The genes are TRBV4-1 and TRBJ1-2; TRBD1 might be the D (5 bases). Germline-derived CDR1 and CDR2 are MGHRA and YSYEKL. The CDR3 contains 13 residues. Trimming took off 1 base at V and 4 bases at J, with 7 bases between the two ends. The CDR3 nucleotides read TGCGCCAGCAGCCAAGTGGGGGGCTATGGCTACACCTTC. Translating gives CASSQVGGYGYTF.

The gene calls are TRBV6-5 and TRBJ1-3; the D gene is possibly TRBD1 (5 bases). CDR1 is MNHEY, CDR2 SVGAGI, per germline. Trimming pared 6 bases from V and 4 bases from J, leaving 10 bases between. The CDR3 runs to 13 residues. The CDR3, as DNA: TGTGCCAGCAGCAGGGTGAACGGAAACACCATATATTTT. Translating it yields CASSRVNGNTIYF.

The V gene is TRBV11-2, the J gene TRBJ2-7; 9 positions match TRBD1. The germline V gene encodes CDR1 SGHAT and CDR2 FQNNGV. V shed 5 bases, J shed 9 bases, and the junction held 8 bases outside the gene matches. The CDR3 is 13 residues long. In nucleotides, the CDR3 is TGTGCCAGCAGCGTCGAAACAGGGGGCAGGCAGTACTTC. It encodes CASSVETGGRQYF.

Regarding this clone: Other DNA sequences within the sample encode an identical CDR3. V usage is TRBV2 and J usage is TRBJ2-3, with TRBD1 matching 7 bases. Germline V lookup: CDR1 SNHLY, CDR2 FYNNEI. The CDR3 is 14 amino acids. The V and J ends lost 4 bases and 2 bases, in that order; junction bases with no gene match: 3. For the CDR3, the DNA is TGTGCCAGCAGTGTGGGACAGCTCACAGATACGCAGTATTTT. Translated: CASSVGQLTDTQYF.

The V gene is TRBV7-6, the J gene TRBJ1-3; possibly TRBD1 for D (5 bases). Germline-derived CDR1 and CDR2 are SGHVS and FNYEAQ. This CDR3 region has 21 residues. With 1 base removed from V and 1 base from J, the gap between germline ends came to 26 bases. Here the CDR3 reads CASSLVQSVTEGMLSGNTIYF. For the CDR3, the DNA is TGTGCCAGCAGCTTAGTACAGTCAGTGACGGAGGGGATGTTATCTGGAAACACCATATATTTT. Full variable domain (remainder filled in from reference TRBV7-6 and TRBJ1-3): GAGVSQSPRYKVTKRGQDVALRCDPISGHVSLYWYRQALGQGPEFLTYFNYEAQQDKSGLPNDRFSAERPEGSISTLTIQRTEQRDSAMYRCASSLVQSVTEGMLSGNTIYFGEGSWLTVV.

Points on this clone: At one end the junction does not follow the germline gene, possibly because of a read error. Other DNA sequences in the same sample also yield this CDR3. The chain joins TRBV5-1 to TRBJ2-7; TRBD1 aligns across 8 bases. Germline CDR1 is SGHRS and CDR2 is YFSETQ. This CDR3 is 13 amino acids long. CDR3 sequence reads: CASSLDRAYEQYF. CDR3 in DNA: TGCGCCAGCAGTTTGGACAGGGCTTACGAGCAGTACTTC.

The chain is built from TRBV6-5 and TRBJ1-1, with 7 bases identical to TRBD1. Germline V gene sequence: CDR1 MNHEY, CDR2 SVGAGI. The length of the CDR3 is 13 residues. With V trimmed by 5 bases and J by 9 bases, 9 bases remained unmatched. The CDR3 loop is CASSRGLDRQAFF. In nucleotides, the CDR3 is TGTGCCAGCAGTAGAGGGTTGGACAGGCAAGCTTTCTTT.

The chain links TRBV4-2 to TRBJ2-1; 11 nucleotides agree with TRBD2. Germline V gene data show CDR1 as LGHNA and CDR2 as YNFKEQ. The CDR3 has 16 amino acids. With V trimmed by 3 bases and J by 5 bases, 6 bases remained unmatched. CDR3 region: CASSHSIAGGDNEQFF. In DNA, the CDR3 is TGTGCCAGCAGCCACAGCATAGCGGGGGGGGACAATGAGCAGTTCTTC.

This chain joins TRBV2 and TRBJ1-1, with D tentatively TRBD1 (5 bases). Germline lookup yields CDR1 SNHLY and CDR2 FYNNEI. V was shortened by 6 bases and J by 0 bases, with 8 bases between the two germline ends. This CDR3 is built from 13 residues. The CDR3 loop reads CASSQGVNTEAFF. The CDR3 DNA follows: TGTGCCAGCAGCCAGGGCGTGAACACTGAAGCTTTCTTT. The full variable domain, in which reference TRBV2 and TRBJ1-1 provide the parts outside the CDR3, is EPEVTQTPSHQVTQMGQEVILRCVPISNHLYFYWYRQILGQKVEFLVSFYNNEISEKSEIFDDQFSVERPDGSNFTLKIRSTKLEDSAMYFCASSQGVNTEAFFGQGTRLTVV.

This clone was counted only a few times. This chain links TRBV7-2 with TRBJ1-2; a possible D gene is TRBD1 (5 bases). In germline, CDR1 is SGHTA, CDR2 FQGNSA. This CDR3 comprises 14 residues. Trimming shortened V by 1 base and J by 5 bases, and 11 bases separated the two germline ends. DNA for the CDR3: TGTGCCAGCAGCTTAGGGGGCGCTTGGTATGGCTACACCTTC. Translated: CASSLGGAWYGYTF.

The rearrangement joins TRBV3-1 (or the pseudogene TRBV3-2) to TRBJ1-5; 12 bases agree with TRBD1. The germline V gene encodes CDR1 LGHDT and CDR2 YNNKEL (reference sequence). The J segment lost 6 bases and the V segment lost 6 bases, leaving 3 bases of the junction unmatched. There are 14 residues in the CDR3. The CDR3 region has the DNA TGTGCCAGCAGTCCGGGACAGGGGGCTCAGCCCCAGCATTTT. Its translation is CASSPGQGAQPQHF.

CDR3 amino acids: CASSPRTGRNQETQYF. CDR3 DNA: TGTGCCAGCAGCCCTCGGACAGGGAGGAACCAAGAGACCCAGTACTTC. This chain connects TRBV3-1 (or the pseudogene TRBV3-2) to TRBJ2-5, with 8 bases lining up with TRBD1. The J segment lost 0 bases and the V segment lost 4 bases, leaving 7 bases of the junction unmatched. The germline gives CDR1 LGHDT, CDR2 YNNKEL (reference sequence). This CDR3 has 16 amino acids.

The chain links TRBV14 to TRBJ2-5; maybe TRBD1 (6 bases). The CDR3 contains 14 residues. Germline V CDR1 and CDR2: SGHDN, FVKESK. The germline V and J ends were trimmed by 8 bases and 2 bases, with 15 bases remaining between them. The CDR3 sequence is CASRFAGEQETQYF. In DNA, the CDR3 is TGTGCCAGCCGATTTGCAGGGGAGCAAGAGACCCAGTACTTC.

The J gene is TRBJ1-4, the V gene TRBV10-2, with D unclear. The CDR3 covers 11 residues. Germline-derived CDR1 and CDR2 are WSHSY and SAAADI. V was cut by 5 bases and J by 7 bases, with 5 bases left in between. In DNA form, the CDR3 reads TGCGCCAGCAGTTCGGGTGAAAAACTGTTTTTT. Protein: CASSSGEKLFF.

This clone was seen just once. The chain joins TRBV6-5 to TRBJ1-5; D may be TRBD1 (6 bases). Germline V lookup: CDR1 MNHEY, CDR2 SVGAGI. This CDR3 has 15 amino acids. V lost 6 bases, J lost 4 bases, and 16 bases lay in between. CDR3 sequence (DNA): TGTGCCAGCAGCCGAACCAGGGGAGGGAATCAGCCCCAGCATTTT. Encoded protein: CASSRTRGGNQPQHF.

In nucleotides, the CDR3 is TGTGCCAGCAGTTTAACTAGGGCAGCCGGCTACACCTTC. Its protein is CASSLTRAAGYTF. The rearrangement joins TRBV27 to TRBJ1-2; unclear D gene. The CDR3 extends over 13 amino acids. Deletions cut 2 bases from V and 8 bases from J, with 12 bases between. Germline CDR1 and CDR2: MNHEY and SMNVEV (reference sequence).

The CDR3, as DNA: TGTGCCAGTAGTGTCGGACAGGGCCTAGCCAAAAACATTCAGTACTTC. Its protein is CASSVGQGLAKNIQYF. The chain is built from TRBV19 and TRBJ2-4; 8 nucleotides agree with TRBD1. Germline V gene data show CDR1 as LNHDA and CDR2 as SQIVND (reference sequence). The CDR3 runs to 16 residues. Trimming took 5 bases from V and 0 from J; bases not matched to a gene: 6.

The rearrangement links TRBV5-1 to TRBJ1-6, with no clear D. V lost 4 bases and J 4 bases, leaving 12 bases between the germline ends. The germline CDR1 and CDR2 sequences are SGHRS and YFSETQ. CDR3 size: 15 residues. CDR3 nucleotide sequence: TGCGCCAGCAGCCCGCTATCACCTTATAATTCACCCCTCCACTTT. Amino acid sequence: CASSPLSPYNSPLHF.

J is TRBJ2-5 and V is TRBV5-8, with a tentative D call TRBD2 (5 bases). V gave up 5 bases and J gave up 1 base, with 12 bases separating them. CDR3 length: 14 residues. Germline V gene data show CDR1 as SGHTS and CDR2 as YDEGEE. CDR3 protein: CASSPGITQETQYF. The CDR3 bases are TGTGCCAGCAGTCCCGGGATAACCCAAGAGACCCAGTACTTC.

This chain connects TRBV25-1 to TRBJ2-7; D ambiguous. CDR3 length: 14 residues. Trimming shortened V by 5 bases and J by 2 bases, and 13 bases separated the two germline ends. Germline loops: CDR1 MGHDK, CDR2 SYGVNS. CDR3 sequence reads: CASSKSAFPYEQYF. The CDR3 nucleotides read TGTGCCAGCAGTAAAAGCGCGTTCCCCTACGAGCAGTACTTC.

The table lists this clone with a count of one. V and J are TRBV2 and TRBJ2-7; the D gene is possibly TRBD1 (6 bases). V lost 6 bases and J 2 bases, leaving 11 bases between the germline ends. CDR1 SNHLY and CDR2 FYNNEI come from the germline V gene. The CDR3 is made up of 13 amino acids. The CDR3 DNA sequence: TGTGCCAGCAGCCGGGACACCGCCTACGAGCAGTACTTC. This codes for CASSRDTAYEQYF.

The genes are TRBV6-5 and TRBJ1-6; D perhaps matches TRBD1 (6 bases). Germline V CDR1 and CDR2: MNHEY, SVGAGI. Trimming left V 2 bases short and J 7 bases short, with 12 bases between. This CDR3 spans 15 amino acids. CDR3 nucleotides: TGTGCCAGCAGTTACCGGGGGGCTCGGAATTCACCCCTCCACTTT. Residues: CASSYRGARNSPLHF.

J is TRBJ2-5 and V is TRBV6-5, with D perhaps TRBD1 (6 bases). This CDR3 spans 14 amino acids. V was cut by 2 bases and J by 4 bases, with 11 bases left in between. Germline V lookup: CDR1 MNHEY, CDR2 SVGAGI. The CDR3 sequence is CASSYMTGGETQYF. In nucleotides, the CDR3 is TGTGCCAGCAGTTACATGACAGGTGGAGAGACCCAGTACTTC.

The gene calls are TRBV5-1 and TRBJ2-3, with D perhaps matching TRBD1 (6 bases). V was cut by 1 base and J by 0 bases, with 9 bases left in between. The CDR3 has 15 residues. Germline values: CDR1 SGHRS, CDR2 YFSETQ. The CDR3 coding sequence is TGCGCCAGCAGCTTGACAGGGCGGAGCACAGATACGCAGTATTTT. Amino acid sequence: CASSLTGRSTDTQYF.

The chain carries TRBV6-5 and TRBJ1-1; the D gene is possibly TRBD1 (6 bases). The germline V gene encodes CDR1 MNHEY and CDR2 SVGAGI. Trimming shortened V by 6 bases and J by 11 bases, and 16 bases separated the two germline ends. The CDR3 runs 12 residues. The CDR3 DNA follows: TGTGCCAGCAGCCGGGACAACCTCCGGGCTTTCTTT. It yields the protein CASSRDNLRAFF.